These T cell receptor beta chains were read from a single sample in a study of blood T cell repertoires in COVID-19. Assay: immunoSEQ multiplex PCR; the TCRdb copy retains only in-frame clones and omits some. The sample carries about 380,000 clones, roughly 77% recorded once. The specimen sequenced was peripheral blood. These receptors came from a human donor with acute or convalescent COVID-19. The donor label of this sample is uncertain. CDR3s include the opening cysteine and the closing phenylalanine or tryptophan. A D gene is named only where the DNA matches it firmly. A clone size is listed for some rows: how often the clone was seen (once, few, many), or a class if it is expanded.

cdr3_aa cdr3_nt d_call clone_size j_call v_call
CASSHGLRGGPGRNYEQYF TGTGCCAGCAGTCACGGGCTGCGGGGAGGGCCGGGGAGAAACTACGAGCAGTACTTC TRBD2 NA TRBJ2-7 TRBV3-1/TRBV3-2
CASSLIAGTGSDEQFF TGTGCCAGCAGCTTAATCGCCGGGACAGGGAGTGATGAGCAGTTCTTC TRBD1 NA TRBJ2-1 TRBV7-2
CAWRLAANYEQYF TGTGCCTGGCGACTAGCGGCCAACTACGAGCAGTACTTC TRBD2 few TRBJ2-7 TRBV30
CASSHSTVNTEAFF TGTGCCAGCAGCCATTCGACAGTGAACACTGAAGCTTTCTTT NA NA TRBJ1-1 TRBV7-8
CSVRGTGKVDTF TGCAGCGTTCGAGGGACAGGGAAGGTTGACACCTTC TRBD1 NA TRBJ1-2 TRBV29-1
CAWSKGDTTSTDTQYF TGTGCCTGGAGTAAGGGGGACACCACTAGCACAGATACGCAGTATTTT NA NA TRBJ2-3 TRBV30
CASSDTGSSYNEQFF TGTGCCAGCAGTGATACAGGAAGCTCCTACAATGAGCAGTTCTTC NA NA TRBJ2-1 TRBV6-1
CASSLRGSGQGATGANVLTF TGCGCCAGCAGCTTGAGAGGGTCGGGACAGGGGGCGACTGGGGCCAACGTCCTGACTTTC TRBD1 NA TRBJ2-6 TRBV5-1
CASSPQGQPAGGGGYTF TGCGCCAGCAGCCCCCAGGGACAGCCCGCTGGAGGGGGTGGCTACACCTTC TRBD1 NA TRBJ1-2 TRBV4-1
CASSPMWETEAFF TGTGCCAGCAGTCCGATGTGGGAGACTGAAGCTTTCTTT NA NA TRBJ1-1 TRBV3-1/TRBV3-2
CASSDTGGAYGYTF TGTGCCAGCAGTGACACAGGGGGCGCCTATGGCTACACCTTC TRBD1 NA TRBJ1-2 TRBV6-1
CASRPPVQDTQYF TGTGCCAGCAGACCCCCTGTACAAGATACGCAGTATTTT NA NA TRBJ2-3 TRBV3-1/TRBV3-2
CASSQVFRENIQYF TGCGCCAGCAGCCAAGTTTTTCGCGAAAACATTCAGTACTTC NA NA TRBJ2-4 TRBV4-1
CASSLVWQGNTIYF TGTGCCAGCAGTTTGGTTTGGCAGGGAAACACCATATATTTT NA NA TRBJ1-3 TRBV28
CASSQGGDRNYGYTF TGCGCCAGCAGCCAAGGGGGGGACAGGAACTATGGCTACACCTTC TRBD1 NA TRBJ1-2 TRBV4-1
CASSLGGQSQETQYF TGTGCCAGCAGCTTAGGGGGACAAAGCCAAGAGACCCAGTACTTC NA NA TRBJ2-5 TRBV7-9
CASSQDHLAGGTDNEQFF TGCGCCAGCAGCCAAGATCACCTAGCGGGAGGAACGGACAATGAGCAGTTCTTC TRBD2 NA TRBJ2-1 TRBV4-1
CASSIRGTNEKLFF TGTGCCAGCAGTATTAGGGGAACTAATGAAAAACTGTTTTTT NA once TRBJ1-4 TRBV7-9
CATSETGTGVNEQFF TGTGCCACCTCGGAAACCGGGACAGGGGTCAATGAGCAGTTCTTC TRBD1 NA TRBJ2-1 TRBV19
CASSLGGLAGSEQFF TGTGCCAGCAGCTTGGGGGGACTAGCGGGGTCTGAGCAGTTCTTC TRBD2 NA TRBJ2-1 TRBV5-5
CASSLGLAQPYEQYF TGCGCCAGCAGCTTAGGGCTAGCTCAACCCTACGAGCAGTACTTC NA NA TRBJ2-7 TRBV5-1
CATVLANEQFF TGTGCCACCGTACTAGCAAATGAGCAGTTCTTC NA NA TRBJ2-1 TRBV6-5
CASSQDMVESPLHF TGCGCCAGCAGCCAAGATATGGTGGAGTCACCCCTCCACTTT NA NA TRBJ1-6 TRBV4-1
CASSSTGELWDGYTF TGCGCCAGCAGCTCAACAGGGGAGCTGTGGGATGGCTACACCTTC TRBD1 NA TRBJ1-2 TRBV5-1
CASSQGHTISGNTIYF TGTGCCAGCAGCCAGGGACATACCATCTCTGGAAACACCATATATTTT NA once TRBJ1-3 TRBV5-4
CASSYLGTGGAEKLFF TGTGCCAGCAGTTACTTAGGGACAGGGGGCGCTGAAAAACTGTTTTTT TRBD1 NA TRBJ1-4 TRBV6-5
CASGTGIREAFF TGTGCTAGTGGGACAGGGATCCGGGAAGCTTTCTTT TRBD1 NA TRBJ1-1 TRBV12-5